A selection of T cell receptor beta chains follows, all from one sample in a study of cytomegalovirus exposure and HLA in healthy donors. The repertoire was sequenced with immunoSEQ multiplex PCR; TCRdb's copy has only in-frame clones and lacks some. The sample shows fewer than 400,000 clones, approximately 90% of them seen only once. Sequencing used PBMCs. These receptor sequences come from a woman aged 18-35 years in good health and CMV-seronegative. Each CDR3 is given with its conserved first and last residue. The D gene is left open where the match is weak. Clone size is not always given. Where it is, it says once, few, many or a class for expanded clones.

few	TRBV27	TRBJ1-2	-	TGTGCCAGCAGTCCTAGAGGCAGCTATGTATATGGCTACACCTTC	CASSPRGSYVYGYTF
once	TRBV28	TRBJ2-1	-	TGTGCCAGCAGTTTTAACCTCGAGGGTTACAATGAGCAGTTCTTC	CASSFNLEGYNEQFF
-	TRBV10-3	TRBJ1-1	-	TGTGCCATCCGGGGGGCCGATGGGGTGAGTACTGAAGCTTTCTTT	CAIRGADGVSTEAFF
-	TRBV28	TRBJ2-7	TRBD2	TGTGCCAGCAGTTGGACTAGCGTACCCTACGAGCAGTACTTC	CASSWTSVPYEQYF
-	TRBV4-1	TRBJ2-7	-	TGCGCCAGCAGCGGAGACTTCTACGAGCAGTACTTC	CASSGDFYEQYF
-	TRBV6-5	TRBJ1-5	-	TGTGCCAGCAGTTACGTCCAGGGATACGGTCAGCCCCAGCATTTT	CASSYVQGYGQPQHF
once	TRBV20-1	TRBJ2-7	-	TGCAGTGCTAGAGGGCAGGGGGGGCAGTACTTC	CSARGQGGQYF
once	TRBV5-1	TRBJ2-1	TRBD2	TGCGCCAGCAGCTTCACTAGCGGGAGATATGAGCAGTTCTTC	CASSFTSGRYEQFF
-	TRBV29-1	TRBJ2-1	-	TGCAGCGTTGAGGGCAGGGTGTCCTACAATGAGCAGTTCTTC	CSVEGRVSYNEQFF
-	TRBV7-3	TRBJ1-2	TRBD1	TGTGCCAGCAGCGATTCCCAGGGGGCAGAAGGCTACACCTTC	CASSDSQGAEGYTF
once	TRBV11-1	TRBJ1-2	-	TGTGCCAGCAGCTCGTCCGCAGCTAACTATGGCTACACCTTC	CASSSSAANYGYTF
-	TRBV4-1	TRBJ2-7	-	TGCGCCAGCAGCCAAGGCGCCTCGAACCTTTACGAGCAGTACTTC	CASSQGASNLYEQYF
once	TRBV11-1	TRBJ2-7	TRBD1	TGTGCCAGCAGTTCCCGGGACAGGACCTACGAGCAGTACTTC	CASSSRDRTYEQYF
-	TRBV19	TRBJ1-1	-	TGTGCCAGTAGTATCCGTCCCTCGGGGAACACTGAAGCTTTCTTT	CASSIRPSGNTEAFF
-	TRBV12-5	TRBJ2-1	TRBD2	TGTGCTAGTGGGCCCCAGCGGGGATACAATGAGCAGTTCTTC	CASGPQRGYNEQFF
-	TRBV28	TRBJ2-5	TRBD2	TGTGCCAGCAGTTCACGGACTAGCGGAGCGAGGGAGACCCAGTACTTC	CASSSRTSGARETQYF
-	TRBV2	TRBJ2-6	TRBD2	TGTGCCAGCAGGCGGACTAGCTCTGGGGCCAACGTCCTGACTTTC	CASRRTSSGANVLTF
-	TRBV27	TRBJ2-7	TRBD1	TGTGCCAGCAGTTCATGGGACAGTGTCGGATACGAGCAGTACTTC	CASSSWDSVGYEQYF
-	TRBV5-1	TRBJ2-7	-	TGCGCCAGCAGCTTGGGGTTAGGGGGAACAGACGAGCAGTACTTC	CASSLGLGGTDEQYF
-	TRBV7-2	TRBJ2-2	TRBD2	TGTGCCAGCAGCTTATTGGGAGCGGGAATCACCGGGGAGCTGTTTTTT	CASSLLGAGITGELFF
-	TRBV29-1	TRBJ2-2	TRBD2	TGCAGCGTTGAAGGGCTAGCGGGAGGCACCGGGGAGCTGTTTTTT	CSVEGLAGGTGELFF
-	TRBV18	TRBJ2-6	-	TGTGCCAGCTCACCAATACAGCCTTCTGGGGCCAACGTCCTGACTTTC	CASSPIQPSGANVLTF
-	TRBV5-6	TRBJ2-5	-	TGTGCCAGCAGCTTTCAAGGGGAAGTGTCCCAGTACTTC	CASSFQGEVSQYF
-	TRBV27	TRBJ2-1	-	TGTGCCAGCAGTTTATTCCCGCAGACCTACAATGAGCAGTTCTTC	CASSLFPQTYNEQFF
-	TRBV28	TRBJ1-4	-	TGTGCCAGCAGGTCGGTGAGAAATAATGAAAAACTGTTTTTT	CASRSVRNNEKLFF